Below are 21 T cell receptor beta chains sequenced from a single sample in a study of T cell responses to AZD1222 COVID-19 vaccine. Sequenced by immunoSEQ multiplex PCR; TCRdb stores in-frame clones only, minus some. Of 150,000 to 200,000 clones in the sample, roughly 93% were seen once. The sequenced sample was peripheral blood, obtained on day 0 of AZD1222 vaccination. These receptors came from an adult in good health.

This clone was observed once. The genes are TRBV7-3 and TRBJ1-6; D may be TRBD1 (5 bases). The V and J ends lost 6 bases and 10 bases respectively, with 19 bases between them. Looked up from germline, CDR1 is SGHTA and CDR2 is FQGTGA. This CDR3 spans 15 amino acids. The CDR3 protein is CASSLGDGKGSPLHF. CDR3 nucleotide sequence: TGTGCCAGCAGTCTAGGGGACGGGAAAGGATCACCCCTCCACTTT.

The gene calls are TRBV28 and TRBJ1-2; D gene uncertain. This CDR3 is built from 17 residues. Germline CDR1 is MDHEN and CDR2 is SYDVKM. V was cut by 6 bases and J by 5 bases, with 25 bases left in between. CDR3 DNA: TGTGCCAGCAGCCCCTTTGGTGCAATAGACGCCCCTTATGGCTACACCTTC. Amino acids: CASSPFGAIDAPYGYTF.

The chain has TRBV4-1 and TRBJ1-2; unclear D gene. Trimming removed 2 bases at V and 4 bases at J, with 8 bases between. CDR1 is MGHRA and CDR2 is YSYEKL in the germline V gene. The CDR3 is made up of 13 amino acids. CDR3 sequence: CASSQLGAYGYTF. The CDR3 bases are TGCGCCAGCAGCCAACTGGGCGCCTATGGCTACACCTTC.

The chain is built from TRBV29-1 and TRBJ2-7; the D call may be TRBD1 or TRBD2 (5 bases each). CDR3 length: 11 residues. Germline V gene data show CDR1 as SQVTM and CDR2 as ANQGSEA. Trimming removed 6 bases from V and 4 bases from J, with 10 bases in between. In DNA form, the CDR3 reads TGCAGCGTGGGGGACGGGTACGAGCAGTACTTC. Translation: CSVGDGYEQYF.

J is TRBJ2-5 and V is TRBV7-2, with 8 positions matching TRBD1. This CDR3 is built from 14 residues. Trimming at V came to 5 bases and at J to 3 bases, leaving 5 bases not matched to a gene. Germline-derived CDR1 and CDR2 are SGHTA and FQGNSA. CDR3 in DNA: TGTGCCAGCAGCCGTCGACAGGGGAAAGAGACCCAGTACTTC. Translation gives CASSRRQGKETQYF.

The chain has TRBV24-1 and TRBJ2-1, with D unclear. Germline CDR1 and CDR2: KGHDR and SFDVKD. This CDR3 comprises 13 residues. V was clipped by 2 bases and J by 4 bases, with 5 bases between them. The CDR3 coding sequence is TGTGCCACCAGTGATTGGCTATACAATGAGCAGTTCTTC. Protein sequence: CATSDWLYNEQFF.

This chain joins TRBV7-9 and TRBJ2-2, with TRBD1 matching over 7 bases. Per the germline V gene, CDR1 is SEHNR and CDR2 is FQNEAQ (reference sequence). Trimming cost V 5 bases and J 4 bases; bases outside gene matches: 7. The CDR3 runs to 15 residues. The CDR3 region has the DNA TGTGCCAGCAGCAGGACAGGCCATATCACCGGGGAGCTGTTTTTT. As protein: CASSRTGHITGELFF.

CDR3 loop: CASSPPTGANEQFF. The CDR3 DNA sequence: TGTGCCAGCTCACCTCCGACAGGGGCCAATGAGCAGTTCTTC. The chain joins TRBV18 to TRBJ2-1; 8 bases line up with TRBD1. This CDR3 contains 14 residues. The V gene's germline CDR1 is KGHSH and CDR2 LQKENI. Trimming at V came to 3 bases and at J to 6 bases, leaving 4 bases not matched to a gene.

The V gene is TRBV11-2, the J gene TRBJ2-3, with 9 bases that match TRBD2. Germline V gene lookup returns CDR1 SGHAT and CDR2 FQNNGV. CDR3 size: 17 residues. J lost 2 bases, V lost 5 bases, and 11 bases had no gene match. The CDR3 sequence is CASSLHWGTSNTDTQYF. The CDR3 nucleotides are TGTGCCAGCAGCCTCCACTGGGGGACTAGCAACACAGATACGCAGTATTTT.

The chain joins TRBV7-9 to TRBJ1-5; TRBD1 matches 10 bases. CDR1 is SEHNR and CDR2 is FQNEAQ in the germline V gene (reference sequence). With V trimmed by 1 base and J by 7 bases, 4 bases remained unmatched. The CDR3 contains 15 residues. The CDR3 DNA reads as TGTGCCAGCAGCTTAGGACAGGGGGCTCGGCAGCCCCAGCATTTT. Protein product: CASSLGQGARQPQHF.

The chain employs TRBV5-6 and TRBJ2-7; D uncertain. Germline V lookup: CDR1 SGHDT, CDR2 YYEEEE. Between the trimmed V and J ends, which lost 0 bases and 3 bases, there was a span of 4 bases. This CDR3 spans 12 amino acids. CDR3 sequence: CASSLGGYEQYF. CDR3 nucleotide sequence: TGTGCCAGCAGCTTGGGGGGCTACGAGCAGTACTTC.

This clone came up once. This chain connects TRBV7-2 to TRBJ2-7, with TRBD1 matching 8 bases. Germline lookup yields CDR1 SGHTA and CDR2 FQGNSA. V was clipped by 3 bases and J by 2 bases; unmatched bases: 9. The CDR3 runs to 16 residues. The CDR3 spells CASSFKQGGYAYEQYF. The CDR3 DNA sequence: TGTGCCAGCAGCTTCAAACAGGGGGGTTACGCCTACGAGCAGTACTTC. Based on the CDR3 plus reference TRBV7-2 and TRBJ2-7, the full variable domain is GAGVSQSPSNKVTEKGKDVELRCDPISGHTALYWYRQSLGQGLEFLIYFQGNSAPDKSGLPSDRFSAERTGGSVSTLTIQRTQQEDSAVYLCASSFKQGGYAYEQYFGPGTRLTVT.

The V call is TRBV9, the J call TRBJ1-6; D not certain. This CDR3 is 13 amino acids long. Germline CDR1 is SGDLS and CDR2 is YYNGEE. Trimming stripped 3 bases from V and 9 bases from J, with 10 bases between. CDR3 nucleotides: TGTGCCAGCAGCGACCAGTCCGGTTCACCCCTCCACTTT. Its translation is CASSDQSGSPLHF.

The chain uses TRBV4-1 and TRBJ1-6; TRBD1 might be the D (6 bases). V dropped 4 bases and J dropped 8 bases, with 15 bases sitting between them. The V gene's germline CDR1 is MGHRA and CDR2 YSYEKL. The CDR3 contains 15 residues. In DNA form, the CDR3 reads TGCGCCAGCAGCCCCCTGGACAGCCAATATTCACCCCTCCACTTT. This codes for CASSPLDSQYSPLHF.

V is TRBV18 and J is TRBJ2-1; 7 bases line up with TRBD1. This CDR3 has 13 residues. In germline, CDR1 is KGHSH, CDR2 LQKENI. V lost 9 bases and J lost 4; bases outside the gene matches: 6. In nucleotides, the CDR3 is TGTGCCAGTTGCCGGGACAGTTACAATGAGCAGTTCTTC. This translates into CASCRDSYNEQFF.

This chain uses TRBV2 with TRBJ1-2; maybe TRBD1 (5 bases). From germline, CDR1 is SNHLY and CDR2 FYNNEI. V lost 1 base and J 4 bases, leaving 7 bases between the germline ends. The CDR3 covers 13 residues. Written as DNA, the CDR3 is TGTGCCAGCAGTGAAGTCCAGGGCTATGGCTACACCTTC. It translates to CASSEVQGYGYTF. The full variable domain, rest sourced from reference TRBV2 and TRBJ1-2, is EPEVTQTPSHQVTQMGQEVILRCVPISNHLYFYWYRQILGQKVEFLVSFYNNEISEKSEIFDDQFSVERPDGSNFTLKIRSTKLEDSAMYFCASSEVQGYGYTFGSGTRLTVV.

The rearrangement links TRBV7-8 to TRBJ2-5; 10 nucleotides agree with TRBD2. Germline assignment: CDR1 SGHVS and CDR2 FQNEAQ. The V segment lost 5 bases and the J segment 3 bases; nucleotides outside the gene matches: 6. The CDR3 covers 15 residues. The CDR3 loop is CASSAGLADKETQYF. The CDR3, as DNA: TGTGCCAGCAGCGCCGGACTAGCGGACAAAGAGACCCAGTACTTC.

The rearrangement uses TRBV27 and TRBJ1-1; D possibly corresponds to TRBD1 (6 bases). The CDR3 runs to 13 residues. The ends were cut back, 5 bases at V and 5 bases at J, with 12 bases in the middle. In germline, CDR1 is MNHEY, CDR2 SMNVEV (reference sequence). The CDR3 protein is CASSPQGRTEAFF. The CDR3 nucleotides read TGTGCCAGCAGTCCGCAGGGGCGGACTGAAGCTTTCTTT.

The chain employs TRBV10-3 and TRBJ2-2, with a tentative D call TRBD2 (6 bases). V lost 7 bases and J lost 2, with 8 bases in between. Germline V CDR1 and CDR2: ENHRY, SYGVKD. The CDR3 runs to 13 residues. The CDR3 bases are TGTGCCATCAAGGGGACTAACACCGGGGAGCTGTTTTTT. This codes for CAIKGTNTGELFF.

CDR3 loop: CASRDSPNQPQHF. In nucleotides, the CDR3 is TGTGCCAGCAGGGACAGTCCCAATCAGCCCCAGCATTTT. V gene TRBV6-5 combines with J gene TRBJ1-5; tentatively, D is TRBD1 (6 bases). The germline V gene encodes CDR1 MNHEY and CDR2 SVGAGI. The CDR3 runs 13 residues. V shed 6 bases and J shed 3 bases, with 9 bases lying between them.

V usage is TRBV5-1 and J usage is TRBJ2-5, with 7 bases fitting TRBD1. Trimming cost V 7 bases and J 1 base; bases outside gene matches: 7. This CDR3 has 14 residues. CDR1 is SGHRS and CDR2 is YFSETQ in the germline V gene. CDR3 nucleotides: TGCGCCAGCTACCTCGGGACAGTCCAAGAGACCCAGTACTTC. This translates into CASYLGTVQETQYF.